This T cell receptor beta chain was captured by sequencing in a study of blood T cell repertoires in COVID-19. Study details: The analysed material was cDNA or gDNA that came from T cells, B-cell-depleted T cells, or PBMCs.

As handled by the study authors: How many nucleated cells were present was estimated from reference gene primer amplification. Sequencing was performed with immunoSEQ multiplex PCR; in TCRdb, only in-frame clones are kept and a portion is missing. D and trimming were read from the DNA, whereas the V and J calls and clone size are those reported in that table. The repertoire holds about 270,000 clones, around 82% seen once, with less than 4% in the top ten. Looked up from germline, CDR1 is MRHNA and CDR2 is SNTAGT. The CDR3 extends over 15 amino acids. V was cut by 3 bases and J by 7 bases, with 16 bases left in between.

The specimen sequenced was peripheral blood. This TCR was sampled from a woman in her late teens or twenties with acute or convalescent COVID-19. V usage is TRBV6-4 and J usage is TRBJ2-1; tentatively, D is TRBD2 (6 bases). The CDR3 sequence: CASSEGRDPNNEQFF. CDR3 coding DNA: TGTGCCAGCAGTGAGGGGCGGGACCCAAATAATGAGCAGTTCTTC.